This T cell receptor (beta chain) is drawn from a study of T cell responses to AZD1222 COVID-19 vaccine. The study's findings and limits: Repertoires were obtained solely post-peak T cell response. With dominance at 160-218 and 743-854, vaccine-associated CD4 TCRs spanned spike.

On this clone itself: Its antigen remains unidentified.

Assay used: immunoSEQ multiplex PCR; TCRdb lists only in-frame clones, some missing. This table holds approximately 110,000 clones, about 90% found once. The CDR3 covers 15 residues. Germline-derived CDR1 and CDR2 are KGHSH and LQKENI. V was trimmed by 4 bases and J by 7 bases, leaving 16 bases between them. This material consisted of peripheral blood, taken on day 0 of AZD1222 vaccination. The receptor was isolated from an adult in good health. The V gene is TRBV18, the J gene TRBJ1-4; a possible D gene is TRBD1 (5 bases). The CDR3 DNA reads TGTGCCAGCTCACTCAGCGTGGGGCTCGGTGAAAAACTGTTTTTT. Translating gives CASSLSVGLGEKLFF.